Each of the 7 T cell receptor beta chains below was sequenced from the same sample in a study of shared T cell receptors in the human thymus. Here immunoSEQ multiplex PCR was the method, and the copy in TCRdb shows in-frame clones only, minus some. The repertoire includes 650,000 to 950,000 clones, approximately 85% of them detected once, and around 0.0099% sits in the top ten. This sample was also put to use in a study of human thymus T cells.

The sample was thymocytes. The source of these receptors is a girl younger than two with a congenital heart defect.

This clone has only one observation. The sample has other DNA sequences that encode this CDR3 too. The chain recombines TRBV5-1 with TRBJ2-5, with a tentative D call TRBD2 (6 bases). CDR3 length: 17 residues. V lost 1 base to trimming and J lost 3 bases, with 19 bases between them. CDR1 is SGHRS and CDR2 is YFSETQ in the germline V gene. The chain's CDR3 is CASSLTPGLKAEETQYF. The CDR3 nucleotides are TGCGCCAGCAGCTTGACCCCGGGACTCAAGGCCGAAGAGACCCAGTACTTC.

V usage is TRBV13 and J usage is TRBJ1-3; D perhaps matches TRBD1 (5 bases). This CDR3 has 17 residues. Per the germline V gene, CDR1 is PRHDT and CDR2 is FYEKMQ (reference sequence). V lost 3 bases to trimming and J lost 0 bases, with 15 bases between them. CDR3 nucleotides: TGTGCCAGCAGCTTCAAGCGACAGTTGATCTCTGGAAACACCATATATTTT. Protein: CASSFKRQLISGNTIYF.

The chain has TRBV30 and TRBJ1-1; D is possibly TRBD1 (5 bases). Germline values: CDR1 GTSNPN, CDR2 SVGIG (reference sequence). Trimming removed 2 bases from V and 4 bases from J, with 20 bases in between. This CDR3 comprises 16 residues. CDR3 in amino acids: CAWSPPLRGSFTEAFF. In DNA form, the CDR3 reads TGTGCCTGGAGTCCCCCCCTCCGGGGGTCCTTCACTGAAGCTTTCTTT. The variable domain in full, completed from reference TRBV30 and TRBJ1-1, reads SQTIHQWPATLVQPVGSPLSLECTVEGTSNPNLYWYRQAAGRGLQLLFYSVGIGQISSEVPQNLSASRPQDRQFILSSKKLLLSDSGFYLCAWSPPLRGSFTEAFFGQGTRLTVV.

The CDR3 reads CASSFSRIPYEQYF. CDR3 DNA: TGTGCCAGCAGCTTTTCTAGGATCCCCTACGAGCAGTACTTC. The chain carries TRBV5-4 and TRBJ2-7; D remains unclear. This CDR3 comprises 14 residues. The germline gives CDR1 SGHNT, CDR2 YYREEE (reference sequence). V lost 2 bases to trimming and J lost 2 bases, with 11 bases between them.

This chain links TRBV13 with TRBJ1-2, with 7 bases fitting TRBD1. In germline, CDR1 is PRHDT, CDR2 FYEKMQ (reference sequence). Unmatched junction bases numbered 7, after V lost 5 bases and J lost 4 bases. CDR3 length: 14 residues. The CDR3 nucleotides read TGTGCCAGCAGCGTCCGGGACAGAGTCTATGGCTACACCTTC. Translating it yields CASSVRDRVYGYTF.

The CDR3 bases are TGTGCCAGCAGTTTATCAACCTCCGGGGATACGCAGTATTTT. Amino acids: CASSLSTSGDTQYF. The chain recombines TRBV27 with TRBJ2-3; no reliable D call. The CDR3 has 14 residues. The V end was cut by 0 bases, the J end by 6 bases, with 10 bases between. Germline CDR1 MNHEY, CDR2 SMNVEV (reference sequence).

This sequence joins TRBV5-1 and TRBJ1-4; a weak D match, TRBD1 (6 bases). The V end lost 6 bases, the J end lost 2 bases, and 32 bases lay between the germline ends. Germline CDR1 reads SGHRS; CDR2 reads YFSETQ. The CDR3 consists of 21 residues. The DNA for the CDR3 is TGCGCCAGCACCTCACTCCCGGGGAGCCCGGACAGTGCCGACACTAATGAAAAACTGTTTTTT. Its translation: CASTSLPGSPDSADTNEKLFF. Together with reference TRBV5-1 and TRBJ1-4, the CDR3 gives the full variable domain: KAGVTQTPRYLIKTRGQQVTLSCSPISGHRSVSWYQQTPGQGLQFLFEYFSETQRNKGNFPGRFSGRQFSNSRSEMNVSTLELGDSALYLCASTSLPGSPDSADTNEKLFFGSGTQLSVL.